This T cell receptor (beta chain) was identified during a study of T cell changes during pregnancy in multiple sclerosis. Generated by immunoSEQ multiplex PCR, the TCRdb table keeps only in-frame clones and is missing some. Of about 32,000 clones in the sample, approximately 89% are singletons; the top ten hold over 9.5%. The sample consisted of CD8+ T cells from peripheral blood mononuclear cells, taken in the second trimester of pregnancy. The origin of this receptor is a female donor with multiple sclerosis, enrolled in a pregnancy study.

The CDR3 is CASSQDRVGSYEQYF. CDR3 in DNA: TGCGCCAGCAGCCAAGATCGGGTAGGAAGCTACGAGCAGTACTTC. The chain joins TRBV4-1 to TRBJ2-7; D is undetermined. This CDR3 is 15 amino acids long. From germline, CDR1 is MGHRA and CDR2 YSYEKL. Trimming removed 0 bases at V and 3 bases at J, with 12 bases between.